This T cell receptor (beta chain) is drawn from a study of T-cell reconstitution after alpha-beta-depleted transplantation in children. V shed 3 bases and J shed 0 bases, with 6 bases lying between them. The germline V gene has CDR1 GTSNPN and CDR2 SVGIG (reference sequence). The CDR3 totals 13 residues. A note on this clonotype: Its antigen is as yet unknown.

A TCRbeta library incorporating unique molecular identifiers was prepared. TCRdb recomputed calls from the PCR reads with MiXCR, one row per CDR3 protein. The sample records approximately 82,000 distinct CDR3 sequences, roughly a sixth being singletons. Study results and caveats: Hyperexpanded clones declined; after one year, newly produced T cells mostly supplied diversity. It was reported that alpha-beta T cells came from several hundred expanded graft clones (about two months after transplant). There were some patients whose high TCRbeta diversity at day 60 came from surviving recipient T cells and thymic progenitors.

The TCR comes from a male patient aged 2 to 9 who had a stem cell transplant for acute lymphoblastic leukemia, so the T cells may come from the graft donor. Source: PBMCs, mostly from graft donor cells, taken 180 days after TCRalphabeta/CD19-depleted stem cell transplant. The V and J genes are TRBV30 and TRBJ1-3; D is uncertain. DNA of the CDR3: TGTGCCTGGAGGCCTGGCTCTGGAAACACCATATATTTT. Translation: CAWRPGSGNTIYF.